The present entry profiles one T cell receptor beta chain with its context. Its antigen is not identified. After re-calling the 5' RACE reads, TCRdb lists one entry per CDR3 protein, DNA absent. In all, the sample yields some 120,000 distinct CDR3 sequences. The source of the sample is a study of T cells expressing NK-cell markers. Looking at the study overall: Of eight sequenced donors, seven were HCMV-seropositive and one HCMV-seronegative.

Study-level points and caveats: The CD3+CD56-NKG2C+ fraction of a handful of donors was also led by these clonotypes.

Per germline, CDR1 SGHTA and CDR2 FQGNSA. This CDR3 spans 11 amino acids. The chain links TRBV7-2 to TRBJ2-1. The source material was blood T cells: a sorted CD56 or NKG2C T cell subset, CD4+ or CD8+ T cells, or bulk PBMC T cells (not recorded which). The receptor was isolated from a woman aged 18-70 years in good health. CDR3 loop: CASSQVGEQFF. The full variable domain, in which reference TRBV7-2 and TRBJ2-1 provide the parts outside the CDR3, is GAGVSQSPSNKVTEKGKDVELRCDPISGHTALYWYRQSLGQGLEFLIYFQGNSAPDKSGLPSDRFSAERTGGSVSTLTIQRTQQEDSAVYLCASSQVGEQFFGPGTRLTVL.